This T cell receptor beta chain emerged from a study of siplizumab effects on memory and regulatory T cells. Overall study results and limits: There was no confirmation of the suppressive function of proliferating Tregs from siplizumab cultures. Mapping to unstimulated subsets was achieved for only a minor fraction of alloreactive clones.

Sequenced by immunoSEQ multiplex PCR; TCRdb stores in-frame clones only, minus some. The sample includes over 90,000 clones, roughly nine tenths of them seen just once. With regard to this clone: The antigen is not known.

Per germline, CDR1 SEHNR and CDR2 FQNEAQ (reference sequence). V was pared by 6 bases and J by 5 bases, with 27 bases between. This CDR3 region has 18 residues. Sequenced sample: CD4+ T cells sorted from blood. The chain employs TRBV7-9 and TRBJ2-3; TRBD2 is a possible D gene (7 bases). This sequence originates from a human donor in good health. CDR3 sequence: CASRIQRASGGGRDTQYF. The CDR3 region has the DNA TGTGCCAGCAGGATACAACGGGCTAGCGGAGGGGGGAGAGATACGCAGTATTTT. The entire variable domain, with the rest obtained from reference TRBV7-9 and TRBJ2-3, is as follows: DTGVSQNPRHKITKRGQNVTFRCDPISEHNRLYWYRQTLGQGPEFLTYFQNEAQLEKSRLLSDRFSAERPKGSFSTLEIQRTEQGDSAMYLCASRIQRASGGGRDTQYFGPGTRLTVL.